This T cell receptor beta chain was sequenced for a study of T cell responses to AZD1222 COVID-19 vaccine. The CDR3 runs to 11 residues. V lost 2 bases, J lost 4 bases, and 3 bases lay in between. Germline V CDR1 and CDR2: MNHEY, SVGEGT. About this clone itself: Its antigen is currently unknown. The sample contains more than one DNA sequence encoding this CDR3.

General study findings and limits: Donors were largely white British and mainly female; clonal diversity was possibly underestimated. CD4 TCRs covered the whole spike, strongest at regions 160-218 and 743-854.

The data were produced by immunoSEQ multiplex PCR, yet TCRdb's version contains in-frame clones alone and is incomplete. The table includes 150,000 to 200,000 clones, approximately 86% detected once. The source was peripheral blood, collected on day 0 of AZD1222 vaccination. The gene calls are TRBV6-2 or TRBV6-3 and TRBJ2-7; D is unclear. This clonotype originated in an adult in good health. CDR3 protein: CASSYTYEQYF. CDR3 DNA: TGTGCCAGCAGTTACACTTACGAGCAGTACTTC.